This T cell receptor beta chain came from a study of T cell changes during pregnancy in multiple sclerosis. This CDR3 has 14 amino acids. TCRdb's table, derived via immunoSEQ multiplex PCR, lists solely in-frame clones and lacks some. The sample consists of tens of thousands of clones, under 95% of them appearing once. The chain is built from TRBV21-1 and TRBJ1-6; TRBD1 was called by the table and not checked on the DNA. TRBV21-1 is marked as a pseudogene. Sequencing used peripheral blood, obtained in the first trimester of pregnancy. This receptor was obtained from a female donor in good health, enrolled as a control in a pregnancy study. The DNA for the CDR3 is TGTGCCAGCAGCAGGCACCAGGCCCTCACACCCCTCCACTTT. Translating gives CASSRHQALTPLHF.